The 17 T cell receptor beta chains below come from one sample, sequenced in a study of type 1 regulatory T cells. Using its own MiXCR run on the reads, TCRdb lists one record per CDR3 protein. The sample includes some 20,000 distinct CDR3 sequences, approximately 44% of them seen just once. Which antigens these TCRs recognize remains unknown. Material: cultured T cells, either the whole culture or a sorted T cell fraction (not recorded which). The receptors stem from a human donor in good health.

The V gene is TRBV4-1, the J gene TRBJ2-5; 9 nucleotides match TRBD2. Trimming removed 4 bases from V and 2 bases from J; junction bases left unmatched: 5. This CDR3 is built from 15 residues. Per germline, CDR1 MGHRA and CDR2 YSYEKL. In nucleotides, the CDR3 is TGCGCCAGCAGCCTCGCGGGGGGGATTCAAGAGACCCAGTACTTC. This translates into CASSLAGGIQETQYF.

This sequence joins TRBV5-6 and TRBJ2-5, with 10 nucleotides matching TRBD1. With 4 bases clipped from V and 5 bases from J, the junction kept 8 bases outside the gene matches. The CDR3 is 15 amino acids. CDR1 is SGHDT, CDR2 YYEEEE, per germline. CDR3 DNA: TGTGCCAGCAGCCAACCGACAGGGGGCGTGGAGACCCAGTACTTC. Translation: CASSQPTGGVETQYF.

CDR3 protein: CASSEGGSYGYTF. In DNA, the CDR3 is TGTGCCAGCAGTGAAGGGGGCTCCTATGGCTACACCTTC. This chain links TRBV28 with TRBJ1-2; the match to TRBD1 covers 7 bases. The junction had 4 bases not matched to a gene; V was cut back by 5 bases and J by 4 bases. Germline V gives CDR1 MDHEN, CDR2 SYDVKM. CDR3 length equals 13 residues.

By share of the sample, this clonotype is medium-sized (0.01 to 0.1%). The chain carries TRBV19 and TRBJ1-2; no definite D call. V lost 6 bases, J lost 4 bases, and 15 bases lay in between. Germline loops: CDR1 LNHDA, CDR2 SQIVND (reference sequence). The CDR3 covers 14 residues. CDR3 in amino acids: CASRSSGAVYGYTF. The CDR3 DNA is TGTGCCAGTAGATCCTCGGGTGCGGTCTATGGCTACACCTTC.

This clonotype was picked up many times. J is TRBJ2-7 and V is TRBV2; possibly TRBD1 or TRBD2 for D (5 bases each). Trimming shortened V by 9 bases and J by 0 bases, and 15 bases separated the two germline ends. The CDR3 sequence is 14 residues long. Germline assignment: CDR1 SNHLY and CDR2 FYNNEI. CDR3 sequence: CASRWDRISYEQYF. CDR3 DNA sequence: TGTGCCAGTCGATGGGACCGGATCTCCTACGAGCAGTACTTC.

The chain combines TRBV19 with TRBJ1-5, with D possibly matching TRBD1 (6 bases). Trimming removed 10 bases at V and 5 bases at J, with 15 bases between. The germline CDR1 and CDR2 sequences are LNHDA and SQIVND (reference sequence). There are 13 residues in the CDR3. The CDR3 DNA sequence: TGTGCCACTTGGGGGCAGGGCCATCAGCCCCAGCATTTT. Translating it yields CATWGQGHQPQHF.

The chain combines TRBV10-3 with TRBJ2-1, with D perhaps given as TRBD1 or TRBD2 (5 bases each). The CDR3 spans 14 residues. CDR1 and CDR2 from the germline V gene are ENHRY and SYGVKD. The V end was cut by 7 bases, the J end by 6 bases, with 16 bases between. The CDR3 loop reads CAITKERGGNEQFF. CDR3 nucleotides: TGTGCCATCACTAAAGAGAGGGGCGGCAATGAGCAGTTCTTC.

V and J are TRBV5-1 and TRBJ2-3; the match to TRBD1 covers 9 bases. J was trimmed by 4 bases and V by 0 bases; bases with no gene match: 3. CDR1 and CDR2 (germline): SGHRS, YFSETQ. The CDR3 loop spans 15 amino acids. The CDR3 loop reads CASSLAGQGSDTQYF. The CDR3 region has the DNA TGCGCCAGCAGCTTGGCCGGACAGGGGTCAGATACGCAGTATTTT.

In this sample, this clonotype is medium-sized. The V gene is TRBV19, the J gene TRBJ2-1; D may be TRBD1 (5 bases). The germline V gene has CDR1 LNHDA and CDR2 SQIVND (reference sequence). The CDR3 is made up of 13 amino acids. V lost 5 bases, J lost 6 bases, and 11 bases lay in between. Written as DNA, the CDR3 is TGTGCCAGTAGTCTCTCCAGGGCCAATGAGCAGTTCTTC. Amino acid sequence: CASSLSRANEQFF.

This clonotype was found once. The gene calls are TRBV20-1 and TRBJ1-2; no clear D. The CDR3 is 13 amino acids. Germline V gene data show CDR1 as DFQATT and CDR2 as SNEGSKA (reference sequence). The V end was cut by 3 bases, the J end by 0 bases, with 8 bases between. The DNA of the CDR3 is TGCAGTGCTAGGTTCCGAACTAACTATGGCTACACCTTC. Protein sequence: CSARFRTNYGYTF.

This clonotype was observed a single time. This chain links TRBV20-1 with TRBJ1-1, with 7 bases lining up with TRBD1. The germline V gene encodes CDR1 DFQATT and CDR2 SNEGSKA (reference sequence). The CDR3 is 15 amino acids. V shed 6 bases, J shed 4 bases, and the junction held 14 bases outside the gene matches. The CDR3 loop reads CSAQGTVRWGTEAFF. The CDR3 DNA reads TGCAGTGCCCAAGGGACAGTCCGTTGGGGCACTGAAGCTTTCTTT.

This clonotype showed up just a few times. The CDR3, as DNA: TGCAGTGCTCCGACAGGGTTGTACCATTCACCCCTCCACTTT. Encoded protein: CSAPTGLYHSPLHF. V and J are TRBV20-1 and TRBJ1-6; TRBD1 aligns across 7 bases. Trimming cost V 5 bases and J 8 bases; bases outside gene matches: 9. CDR1 is DFQATT and CDR2 is SNEGSKA in the germline V gene (reference sequence). The length of the CDR3 is 14 residues.

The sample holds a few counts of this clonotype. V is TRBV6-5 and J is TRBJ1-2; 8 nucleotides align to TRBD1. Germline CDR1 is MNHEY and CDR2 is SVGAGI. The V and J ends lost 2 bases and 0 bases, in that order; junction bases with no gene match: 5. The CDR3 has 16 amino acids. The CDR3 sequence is CASSYHLQGANYGYTF. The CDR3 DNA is TGTGCCAGCAGTTACCATTTACAGGGGGCTAACTATGGCTACACCTTC.

CDR3 coding DNA: TGTGCCACCAGTGCTACCGTGACAGGGAAAACCTACAATGAGCAGTTCTTC. It is translated as CATSATVTGKTYNEQFF. The V and J genes are TRBV24-1 and TRBJ2-1; 7 positions match TRBD1. The CDR3 contains 17 residues. Looked up from germline, CDR1 is KGHDR and CDR2 is SFDVKD. The trim removed 5 bases at V and 2 bases at J, leaving 11 bases unmatched.

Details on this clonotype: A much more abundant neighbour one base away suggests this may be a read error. In DNA, the CDR3 is TGCAGCGTCCGGGACAAGGGGGGAGCAGATACGCAGTATTTT. Translation gives CSVRDKGGADTQYF. This chain joins TRBV29-1 and TRBJ2-3; D might be TRBD1 or TRBD2, each matching 6 bases. Per the germline V gene, CDR1 is SQVTM and CDR2 is ANQGSEA. The CDR3 loop spans 14 amino acids. V gave up 6 bases and J gave up 4 bases, with 17 bases separating them.

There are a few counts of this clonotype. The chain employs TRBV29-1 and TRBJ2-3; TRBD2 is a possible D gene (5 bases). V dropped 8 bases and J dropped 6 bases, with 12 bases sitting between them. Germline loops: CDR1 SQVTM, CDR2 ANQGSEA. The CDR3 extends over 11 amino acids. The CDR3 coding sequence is TGCAGCCCCCGGCGGGTGGATACGCAGTATTTT. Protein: CSPRRVDTQYF.

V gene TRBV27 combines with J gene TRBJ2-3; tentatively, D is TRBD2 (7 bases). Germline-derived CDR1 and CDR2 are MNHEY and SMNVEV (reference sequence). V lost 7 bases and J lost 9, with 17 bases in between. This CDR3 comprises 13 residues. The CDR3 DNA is TGTGCCAGCACCCTAGGGGGGGGAGGGACGCAGTATTTT. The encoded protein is CASTLGGGGTQYF.